This T cell receptor (beta chain) was captured by sequencing in a study of CD8 T cells in ankylosing spondylitis. General study points: The authors reported significant enrichment of disease-linked clones in matched ankylosing spondylitis synovial fluid. What appeared characteristic of ankylosing spondylitis blood was a TCR beta motif of eight highly homologous variants.

Making the TCR beta libraries involved quantitative 5'-RACE with molecular barcodes. TCRdb independently ran MiXCR on the 5' RACE reads; one entry per CDR3 protein. The profile shows 220,000 or so distinct CDR3 sequences, approximately 20% of them singletons. The V gene's germline CDR1 is DFQATT and CDR2 SNEGSKA (reference sequence). The CDR3 runs 17 residues. V lost 8 bases to trimming and J lost 0 bases; unmatched junction nucleotides: 15. Comments on this clonotype: Antigen unknown.

The sequence was obtained from a male donor with ankylosing spondylitis. The chain uses TRBV20-1 and TRBJ1-4; TRBD1 aligns across 7 bases. Specimen: blood, either unsorted or a sorted T cell fraction (not recorded which). The CDR3 region has the DNA TGCAGTCCCCCGGGACAGTCCCAACCCGCAACTAATGAAAAACTGTTTTTT. The encoded protein is CSPPGQSQPATNEKLFF.